The source of this T cell receptor beta chain is a study of T cell responses to AZD1222 COVID-19 vaccine. In regard to this clone: Its antigen is not known.

Findings and caveats of the study: Researchers report vaccine-associated CD4 TCRs spanning spike, with dominance at 160-218 and 743-854.

Trimming removed 5 bases at V and 5 bases at J, with 7 bases between. The CDR3 totals 11 residues. CDR1 SNHLY and CDR2 FYNNEI come from the germline V gene. Generated by immunoSEQ multiplex PCR, the TCRdb table keeps only in-frame clones and is missing some. Seen here are 40,000 to 45,000 clones, around 82% observed once, and the top ten hold 3.5% to 5%. Sequencing was performed on peripheral blood, taken on day 0 of AZD1222 vaccination. V usage is TRBV2 and J usage is TRBJ2-7, with D uncertain. This clonotype was obtained from an adult in good health. CDR3: CASSTRNEQYF. DNA of the CDR3: TGTGCCAGCAGTACAAGGAACGAGCAGTACTTC.